This T cell receptor beta chain was obtained from a study of glioma-infiltrating T cells. This clonotype was observed many times. The CDR3 is 14 amino acids. V was trimmed by 1 base and J by 1 base, leaving 8 bases between them. Germline V gene sequence: CDR1 SGHRS, CDR2 YFSETQ. Amplification of TCR alpha and beta CDR3 regions from RNA used iRepertoire nested multiplex PCR. Each CDR3 protein gets one entry after TCRdb re-called the multiplex PCR reads with MiXCR. The sample shows over 80,000 distinct CDR3 sequences, around 42% of them seen only once. The chain recombines TRBV5-1 with TRBJ1-1; D might be TRBD1 (6 bases). Sequencing was performed on glioma tissue, nonneoplastic brain tissue, or PBMCs (not recorded which). The receptor was derived from a human donor with low-grade glioma or glioblastoma, undergoing nonglioma brain surgery, or in good health (not recorded which). CDR3 amino acids: CASSLRGQNTEAFF. For the CDR3, the DNA is TGCGCCAGCAGCTTGAGGGGACAGAACACTGAAGCTTTCTTT.